A selection of T cell receptor beta chains follows, all from one sample in a study of beta chain features in type 1 diabetes. Produced via immunoSEQ multiplex PCR; TCRdb's table is partial and in-frame only. The sample gives hundreds of thousands of clones, roughly 13% of which show up once; 0.022% is in the top ten. Sequencing input: naive CD4+ T cells from blood. These receptors all stem from a man in his late teens or twenties with type 1 diabetes. Both conserved end residues are part of each CDR3. A D gene is named only where the DNA matches it firmly. Clone size appears in some rows only: once, few, many, or a class for an expanded clone.

V gene: TRBV9
clone size: few
D gene: -
J gene: TRBJ2-5
CDR3 DNA: TGTGCCAGCAGCGTAGGGGTGGTGGAGACCCAGTACTTC
CDR3 protein: CASSVGVVETQYF

V gene: TRBV2
clone size: -
D gene: -
J gene: TRBJ2-7
CDR3 DNA: TGTGCCAGCACCCAGGAGGCTGGAGAGCAGTACTTC
CDR3 protein: CASTQEAGEQYF

V gene: TRBV27
clone size: few
D gene: -
J gene: TRBJ1-2
CDR3 DNA: TGTGCCAGCAGTTCGCCAGGTGCCGTTGGCTACACCTTC
CDR3 protein: CASSSPGAVGYTF

V gene: TRBV11-2
clone size: few
D gene: -
J gene: TRBJ2-3
CDR3 DNA: TGTGCCAGCAGCTTAAGCACGCAAGATACGCAGTATTTT
CDR3 protein: CASSLSTQDTQYF

V gene: TRBV5-4
clone size: few
D gene: TRBD1
J gene: TRBJ2-1
CDR3 DNA: TGTGCCAGCAGCTTGGGGGCGGGACAGGGCTTCAATGAGCAGTTCTTC
CDR3 protein: CASSLGAGQGFNEQFF

V gene: TRBV2
clone size: -
D gene: -
J gene: TRBJ2-5
CDR3 DNA: TGTGCCAGCAGTCTCGACAGTAGCGAGACCCAGTACTTC
CDR3 protein: CASSLDSSETQYF

V gene: TRBV5-1
clone size: -
D gene: -
J gene: TRBJ2-5
CDR3 DNA: TGCGCCAGCAGCCCGGCTCAGGCCGGGGAGACCCAGTACTTC
CDR3 protein: CASSPAQAGETQYF

V gene: TRBV4-1
clone size: -
D gene: -
J gene: TRBJ2-3
CDR3 DNA: TGCGCCAGCAGCCTCTCCGGCACAGATACGCAGTATTTT
CDR3 protein: CASSLSGTDTQYF

V gene: TRBV29-1
clone size: few
D gene: -
J gene: TRBJ1-5
CDR3 DNA: TGCAGCGTTGGACAGGATCAGCCCCAGCATTTT
CDR3 protein: CSVGQDQPQHF

V gene: TRBV18
clone size: -
D gene: -
J gene: TRBJ2-7
CDR3 DNA: TGTGCCAGCTCACCAGGGGAACATACCCAATACGAGCAGTACTTC
CDR3 protein: CASSPGEHTQYEQYF

V gene: TRBV29-1
clone size: -
D gene: -
J gene: TRBJ1-1
CDR3 DNA: TGCAGCGGGCTAAGACAGGAGACACACCCGAACACTGAAGCTTTCTTT
CDR3 protein: CSGLRQETHPNTEAFF

V gene: TRBV21-1
clone size: -
D gene: -
J gene: TRBJ2-1
CDR3 DNA: TGTGCCAGCAACTCTTGCAAGCAGTTCTTC
CDR3 protein: CASNSCKQFF

V gene: TRBV9
clone size: few
D gene: -
J gene: TRBJ1-1
CDR3 DNA: TGTGCCAGCAGCGTAGTTGGCACCGCAGCCCAAGCTTTCTTT
CDR3 protein: CASSVVGTAAQAFF

V gene: TRBV5-1
clone size: -
D gene: -
J gene: TRBJ2-3
CDR3 DNA: TGCGCCAGCAGCTTAGCGGGCACAGATACGCAGTATTTT
CDR3 protein: CASSLAGTDTQYF

V gene: TRBV28
clone size: -
D gene: -
J gene: TRBJ2-2
CDR3 DNA: TGTGCCAGCAGTTTCCCGAACACCGGGGAGCTGTTTTTT
CDR3 protein: CASSFPNTGELFF

V gene: TRBV10-3
clone size: -
D gene: -
J gene: TRBJ1-2
CDR3 DNA: TGTGCCACCCGGGACCACTATGGCTACACCTTC
CDR3 protein: CATRDHYGYTF

V gene: TRBV20-1
clone size: -
D gene: -
J gene: TRBJ1-2
CDR3 DNA: TGCAGTGCCCCTCTAGCCGGGGGCTACACCTTC
CDR3 protein: CSAPLAGGYTF

V gene: TRBV5-1
clone size: -
D gene: -
J gene: TRBJ2-5
CDR3 DNA: TGCGCCAGCAGTCGGTATCCGGACGGAGTTCGAGAGACCCAGTACTTC
CDR3 protein: CASSRYPDGVRETQYF

V gene: TRBV13
clone size: few
D gene: -
J gene: TRBJ2-2
CDR3 DNA: TGTGCCAGCAGCCCCACGGCGGGGACCGGGGAGCTGTTTTTT
CDR3 protein: CASSPTAGTGELFF

V gene: TRBV25-1
clone size: -
D gene: TRBD2
J gene: TRBJ2-7
CDR3 DNA: TGTGCCAGCAGTCTAGCGGGGGGTTACGAGCAGTACTTC
CDR3 protein: CASSLAGGYEQYF

V gene: TRBV25-1
clone size: few
D gene: -
J gene: TRBJ2-5
CDR3 DNA: TGTGCCAGCAGTGAAGAGAACCAAGAGACCCAGTACTTC
CDR3 protein: CASSEENQETQYF

V gene: TRBV4-1
clone size: -
D gene: -
J gene: TRBJ2-7
CDR3 DNA: TGCGCCAGCAGCCAACCGGCCCAGGTTAGGCGGGAAAACTACGAGCAGTACTTC
CDR3 protein: CASSQPAQVRRENYEQYF

V gene: TRBV4-1
clone size: -
D gene: -
J gene: TRBJ1-2
CDR3 DNA: TGCGCCAGCAGCTCTCCTCCGCGGGGCCTCCTGGGAGGCTACACCTTC
CDR3 protein: CASSSPPRGLLGGYTF